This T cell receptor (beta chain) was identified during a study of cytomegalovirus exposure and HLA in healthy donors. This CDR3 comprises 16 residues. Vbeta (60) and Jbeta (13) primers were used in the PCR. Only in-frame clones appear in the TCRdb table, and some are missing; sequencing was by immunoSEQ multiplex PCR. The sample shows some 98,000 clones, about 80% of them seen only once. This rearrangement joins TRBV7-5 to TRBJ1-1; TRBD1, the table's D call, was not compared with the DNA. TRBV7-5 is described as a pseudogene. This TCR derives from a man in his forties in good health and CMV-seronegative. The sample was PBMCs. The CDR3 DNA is TGTGCCAGAACGACAACGACAAAGCACATGAACACTGAAGCTTTCTTT. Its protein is CARTTTTKHMNTEAFF.